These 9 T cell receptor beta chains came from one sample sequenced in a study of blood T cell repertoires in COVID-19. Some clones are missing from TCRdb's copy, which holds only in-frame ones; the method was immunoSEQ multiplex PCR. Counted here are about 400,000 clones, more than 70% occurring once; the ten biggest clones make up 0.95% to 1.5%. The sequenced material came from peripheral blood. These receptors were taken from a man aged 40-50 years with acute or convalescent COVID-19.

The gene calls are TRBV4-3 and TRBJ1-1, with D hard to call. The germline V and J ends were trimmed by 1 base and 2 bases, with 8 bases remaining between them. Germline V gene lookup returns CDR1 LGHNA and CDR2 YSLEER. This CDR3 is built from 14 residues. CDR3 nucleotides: TGCGCCAGCAGCCAAGGGAGAGGAAACACTGAAGCTTTCTTT. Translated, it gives CASSQGRGNTEAFF.

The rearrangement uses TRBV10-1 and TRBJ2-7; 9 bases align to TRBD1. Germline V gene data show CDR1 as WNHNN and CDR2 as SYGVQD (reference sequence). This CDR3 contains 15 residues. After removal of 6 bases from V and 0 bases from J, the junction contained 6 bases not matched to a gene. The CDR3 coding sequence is TGCGCCAGCAGCGGGGGGACAGGGCCCTCCTACGAGCAGTACTTC. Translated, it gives CASSGGTGPSYEQYF.

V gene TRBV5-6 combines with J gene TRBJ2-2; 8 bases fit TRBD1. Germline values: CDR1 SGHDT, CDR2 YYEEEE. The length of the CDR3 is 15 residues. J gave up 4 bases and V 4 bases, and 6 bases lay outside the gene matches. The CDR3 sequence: CASSPQGAGTGELFF. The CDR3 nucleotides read TGTGCCAGCAGCCCCCAGGGGGCGGGCACCGGGGAGCTGTTTTTT.

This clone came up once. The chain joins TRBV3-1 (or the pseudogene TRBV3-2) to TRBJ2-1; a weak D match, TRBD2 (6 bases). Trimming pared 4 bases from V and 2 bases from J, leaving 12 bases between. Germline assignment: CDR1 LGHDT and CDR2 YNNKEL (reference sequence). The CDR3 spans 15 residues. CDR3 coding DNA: TGTGCCAGCAGCCTAGCGGTGGGGACCTACAATGAGCAGTTCTTC. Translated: CASSLAVGTYNEQFF.

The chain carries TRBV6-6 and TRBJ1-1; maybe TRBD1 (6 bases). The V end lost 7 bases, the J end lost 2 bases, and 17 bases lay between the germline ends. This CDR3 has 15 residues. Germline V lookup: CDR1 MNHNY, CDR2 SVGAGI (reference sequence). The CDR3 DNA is TGTGCCAGCAAGGTGGACAGAAGCTTTAACACTGAAGCTTTCTTT. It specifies CASKVDRSFNTEAFF.

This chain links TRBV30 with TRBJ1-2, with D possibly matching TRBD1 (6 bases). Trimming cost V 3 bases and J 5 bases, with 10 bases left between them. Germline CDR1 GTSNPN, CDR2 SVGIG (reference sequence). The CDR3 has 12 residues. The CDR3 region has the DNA TGTGCCTGGAGCTCCGGGACATATGGCTACACCTTC. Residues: CAWSSGTYGYTF.

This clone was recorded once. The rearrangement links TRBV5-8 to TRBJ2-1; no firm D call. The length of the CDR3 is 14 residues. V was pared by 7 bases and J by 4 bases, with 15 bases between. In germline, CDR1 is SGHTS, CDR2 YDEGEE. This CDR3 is CASRKQTLYNEQFF. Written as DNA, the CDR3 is TGTGCCAGCCGGAAACAGACCCTATACAATGAGCAGTTCTTC.

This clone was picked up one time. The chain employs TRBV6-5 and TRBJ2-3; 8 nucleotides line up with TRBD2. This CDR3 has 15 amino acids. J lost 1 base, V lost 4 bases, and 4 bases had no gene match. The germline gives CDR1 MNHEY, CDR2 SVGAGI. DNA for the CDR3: TGTGCCAGCAGTTTGGGACTAGTCGGCACAGATACGCAGTATTTT. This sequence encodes CASSLGLVGTDTQYF.

The CDR3 is CASSPGQRTYEQYF. The CDR3 bases are TGTGCCAGCAGTCCCGGACAGCGCACCTACGAGCAGTACTTC. This chain joins TRBV6-5 and TRBJ2-7; a possible D gene is TRBD1 (6 bases). The CDR3 is made up of 14 amino acids. V lost 5 bases, J lost 2 bases, and 13 bases lay in between. Germline-derived CDR1 and CDR2 are MNHEY and SVGAGI.